The 27 T cell receptor beta chains given below trace back to one sample, sequenced in a study of T cell clones after liver transplantation. Measured with immunoSEQ multiplex PCR; TCRdb has only the in-frame clones, and not every one. The data show 85,000 to 130,000 clones, approximately 78% seen once. The material sequenced was CD4+ T cells from blood, taken before liver transplant. The receptors derive from a human donor who received a liver transplant.

This clone was observed a single time. The chain has TRBV30 and TRBJ1-4; D not certain. The CDR3 runs to 15 residues. Trimming stripped 3 bases from V and 0 bases from J, with 11 bases between. Germline assignment: CDR1 GTSNPN and CDR2 SVGIG (reference sequence). In DNA, the CDR3 is TGTGCCTGGAGGCAGAATATTGCAACTAATGAAAAACTGTTTTTT. The encoded protein is CAWRQNIATNEKLFF.

The sample holds one count of this clone. The V gene is TRBV19, the J gene TRBJ1-5, with unresolved D. Trimming took 6 bases from V and 5 from J, leaving 8 bases between them. The germline CDR1 and CDR2 sequences are LNHDA and SQIVND (reference sequence). The CDR3 spans 12 residues. CDR3 in DNA: TGTGCCAGTAGGGCCTTAGATCAGCCCCAGCATTTT. It yields the protein CASRALDQPQHF.

This sequence joins TRBV18 and TRBJ2-7; 10 nucleotides line up with TRBD1. The germline CDR1 and CDR2 sequences are KGHSH and LQKENI. This CDR3 region has 16 residues. Trimming took 6 bases from V and 5 from J; bases not matched to a gene: 13. CDR3: CASSRDRGLLSHEQYF. The CDR3 nucleotides are TGTGCCAGCTCCCGGGACAGGGGTCTCCTTAGCCACGAGCAGTACTTC. The variable domain in full, with the rest retrieved from reference TRBV18 and TRBJ2-7, is NAGVMQNPRHLVRRRGQEARLRCSPMKGHSHVYWYRQLPEEGLKFMVYLQKENIIDESGMPKERFSAEFPKEGPSILRIQQVVRGDSAAYFCASSRDRGLLSHEQYFGPGTRLTVT.

The genes are TRBV6-6 and TRBJ2-1; 9 nucleotides agree with TRBD1. CDR3 length: 15 amino acids. Per germline, CDR1 MNHNY and CDR2 SVGAGI (reference sequence). Germline trimming cut 6 bases from V and 3 bases from J; bases unmatched to any gene: 6. CDR3 region: CASRRPGQGYNEQFF. The CDR3 DNA reads as TGTGCCAGCAGGCGCCCGGGACAGGGCTACAATGAGCAGTTCTTC.

The chain recombines TRBV18 with TRBJ2-1; no firm D call. The germline V gene has CDR1 KGHSH and CDR2 LQKENI. The length of the CDR3 is 17 residues. The ends were cut back, 0 bases at V and 0 bases at J, with 12 bases in the middle. Here the CDR3 reads CASSPPMGKSSYNEQFF. The DNA of the CDR3 is TGTGCCAGCTCACCACCGATGGGTAAGAGCTCCTACAATGAGCAGTTCTTC.

The chain joins TRBV15 to TRBJ2-7; D not resolved. Germline CDR1 LNHNV, CDR2 YYDKDF (reference sequence). V gave up 5 bases and J gave up 3 bases, with 11 bases separating them. The CDR3 is made up of 13 amino acids. The CDR3 nucleotides are TGTGCCACCAGCGGGCCCCCCCTCTACGAGCAGTACTTC. Its protein is CATSGPPLYEQYF.

The sample holds one count of this clone. The J gene is TRBJ1-1, the V gene TRBV2; D remains ambiguous. Germline CDR1 reads SNHLY; CDR2 reads FYNNEI. The CDR3 consists of 12 residues. V was cut by 11 bases and J by 4 bases, with 14 bases left in between. CDR3 nucleotides: TGTGCCGGTCGGAGGGATAGCACTGAAGCTTTCTTT. Its protein product is CAGRRDSTEAFF.

The chain employs TRBV5-1 and TRBJ1-1; D possibly corresponds to TRBD1 (6 bases). This CDR3 comprises 14 residues. The V gene's germline CDR1 is SGHRS and CDR2 YFSETQ. V lost 1 base and J lost 8, with 15 bases in between. CDR3 protein: CASSLTGIKLEAFF. DNA of the CDR3: TGCGCCAGCAGCTTGACAGGGATAAAGTTAGAAGCTTTCTTT.

This clone is classed as medium-sized. The CDR3 DNA reads as TGTGCCAGTAGTATGGGGAGCGGATTAGACACCATATATTTT. The encoded protein is CASSMGSGLDTIYF. The chain employs TRBV19 and TRBJ1-3; D is uncertain. Germline V gene lookup returns CDR1 LNHDA and CDR2 SQIVND (reference sequence). This CDR3 region has 14 residues. The V and J ends lost 3 bases and 8 bases respectively, with 14 bases between them.

In its sample, this clone was seen a few times. The rearrangement links TRBV7-9 to TRBJ2-5; 7 bases line up with TRBD2. This CDR3 spans 15 amino acids. The germline V gene encodes CDR1 SEHNR and CDR2 FQNEAQ (reference sequence). V gave up 0 bases and J gave up 2 bases; unmatched junction bases: 3. CDR3 sequence: CASSLAARGQETQYF. DNA of the CDR3: TGTGCCAGCAGCTTAGCGGCGCGGGGGCAAGAGACCCAGTACTTC.

The gene calls are TRBV5-8 and TRBJ2-7; TRBD1 matches at 7 bases. Germline CDR1 and CDR2: SGHTS and YDEGEE. The ends lost 4 bases at V and 2 bases at J; junction bases unmatched: 12. The CDR3 is 16 residues long. The CDR3 DNA sequence: TGTGCCAGCAGCCTATGGACAGGACCTTCACCCTACGAGCAGTACTTC. Translating gives CASSLWTGPSPYEQYF. The variable domain in full, completed from reference TRBV5-8 and TRBJ2-7, reads EAGVTQSPTHLIKTRGQQATLRCSPISGHTSVYWYQQALGLGLQFLLWYDEGEERNRGNFPPRFSGRQFPNYSSELNVNALELEDSALYLCASSLWTGPSPYEQYFGPGTRLTVT.

This chain uses TRBV19 with TRBJ1-2; unclear D gene. The CDR3 is 13 amino acids. Germline V gives CDR1 LNHDA, CDR2 SQIVND (reference sequence). Between the trimmed V and J ends, which lost 0 bases and 0 bases, there was a span of 2 bases. The CDR3 region is CASSIEANYGYTF. The CDR3 region has the DNA TGTGCCAGTAGTATAGAAGCTAACTATGGCTACACCTTC.

The chain carries TRBV5-1 and TRBJ2-3; D perhaps matches TRBD1 (6 bases). CDR1 SGHRS and CDR2 YFSETQ come from the germline V gene. The ends were cut back, 2 bases at V and 4 bases at J, with 11 bases in the middle. The CDR3 extends over 14 amino acids. In nucleotides, the CDR3 is TGCGCCAGCAGCTTACAACAGGGCGCAGATACGCAGTATTTT. Its translation is CASSLQQGADTQYF.

The chain links TRBV7-2 to TRBJ1-1; a possible D gene is TRBD1 (5 bases). V lost 5 bases to trimming and J lost 0 bases, with 16 bases between them. This CDR3 contains 16 residues. Germline CDR1 and CDR2: SGHTA and FQGNSA. The CDR3 coding sequence is TGTGCCAGCAGCCCCCAGGCTGGGGGGGTGAACACTGAAGCTTTCTTT. This translates into CASSPQAGGVNTEAFF.

The rearrangement uses TRBV5-1 and TRBJ2-6; D gene unclear. Trimming took 4 bases from V and 2 from J, leaving 7 bases between them. This CDR3 spans 14 amino acids. From germline, CDR1 is SGHRS and CDR2 YFSETQ. The CDR3 region is CASSEAPGANVLTF. For the CDR3, the DNA is TGCGCCAGCAGCGAGGCCCCTGGGGCCAACGTCCTGACTTTC.

The V and J genes are TRBV5-1 and TRBJ2-1, with 14 nucleotides matching TRBD2. After removal of 0 bases from V and 16 bases from J, the junction contained 12 bases not matched to a gene. In germline, CDR1 is SGHRS, CDR2 YFSETQ. This CDR3 has 16 residues. The CDR3 coding sequence is TGCGCCAGCAGCTTGGTGGACGGACTAGCGGGAGGACGACGATTCTTC. Residues: CASSLVDGLAGGRRFF.

The gene calls are TRBV4-1 and TRBJ2-3, with D unresolved. The ends were cut back, 4 bases at V and 2 bases at J, with 16 bases in the middle. Germline V gene lookup returns CDR1 MGHRA and CDR2 YSYEKL. The CDR3 totals 16 residues. The CDR3 loop is CASSPSFADHTDTQYF. The CDR3 DNA sequence: TGCGCCAGCAGCCCATCCTTTGCGGACCACACAGATACGCAGTATTTT.

The chain couples TRBV18 to TRBJ1-2; 10 nucleotides agree with TRBD1. The germline V gene encodes CDR1 KGHSH and CDR2 LQKENI. The CDR3 loop spans 16 amino acids. Trimming took 1 base from V and 4 from J; bases not matched to a gene: 6. CDR3 loop: CASSPLGGQGVYGYTF. As DNA, the CDR3 is TGTGCCAGCTCACCACTCGGCGGACAGGGGGTCTATGGCTACACCTTC. Full variable domain (missing parts from reference TRBV18 and TRBJ1-2): NAGVMQNPRHLVRRRGQEARLRCSPMKGHSHVYWYRQLPEEGLKFMVYLQKENIIDESGMPKERFSAEFPKEGPSILRIQQVVRGDSAAYFCASSPLGGQGVYGYTFGSGTRLTVV.

The chain joins TRBV5-1 to TRBJ2-6; 9 bases align to TRBD1. With V trimmed by 2 bases and J by 0 bases, 6 bases remained unmatched. The CDR3 has 18 amino acids. Looked up from germline, CDR1 is SGHRS and CDR2 is YFSETQ. DNA of the CDR3: TGCGCCAGCAGCTTAATGGGACAGGGAATCTCTGGGGCCAACGTCCTGACTTTC. It yields the protein CASSLMGQGISGANVLTF.

The rearrangement joins TRBV7-9 to TRBJ2-7; 9 nucleotides line up with TRBD1. Germline V gene lookup returns CDR1 SEHNR and CDR2 FQNEAQ (reference sequence). The CDR3 loop spans 14 amino acids. Unmatched junction bases numbered 6, after V lost 6 bases and J lost 3 bases. DNA for the CDR3: TGTGCCAGCAGTCGACAGGGGGTCATCTACGAGCAGTACTTC. Encoded protein: CASSRQGVIYEQYF.

The DNA of the CDR3 is TGTGCCAGCCGACCCCAGGGGCTTCGCACAGATACGCAGTATTTT. It encodes CASRPQGLRTDTQYF. The chain has TRBV19 and TRBJ2-3, with a tentative D call TRBD1 (6 bases). CDR1 and CDR2 from the germline V gene are LNHDA and SQIVND (reference sequence). V gave up 9 bases and J gave up 1 base, with 17 bases separating them. There are 15 residues in the CDR3.

This rearrangement joins TRBV7-9 to TRBJ1-2, with D possibly being TRBD1 (6 bases). V was shortened by 3 bases and J by 3 bases, with 14 bases between the two germline ends. Germline V gene lookup returns CDR1 SEHNR and CDR2 FQNEAQ (reference sequence). The CDR3 spans 15 residues. The DNA of the CDR3 is TGTGCCAGCAGCTTTGGTACAGGGTCGGACTATGGCTACACCTTC. This translates into CASSFGTGSDYGYTF.

The gene calls are TRBV15 and TRBJ1-3; TRBD1 is a possible D gene (5 bases). CDR3 length: 15 amino acids. Between the trimmed V and J ends, which lost 0 bases and 2 bases, there was a span of 8 bases. The germline V gene has CDR1 LNHNV and CDR2 YYDKDF (reference sequence). The DNA of the CDR3 is TGTGCCACCAGCAGAGATCCCAGGGCTGGAAACACCATATATTTT. Its translation is CATSRDPRAGNTIYF.

This clone was seen a few times. V is TRBV7-2 and J is TRBJ1-3; D not certain. The CDR3 loop spans 14 amino acids. Germline V gene data show CDR1 as SGHTA and CDR2 as FQGNSA. Deletions cut 1 base from V and 2 bases from J, with 6 bases between. The CDR3 region has the DNA TGTGCCAGCAGCTTAGGCACTGCTGGAAACACCATATATTTT. Its protein is CASSLGTAGNTIYF. Together with reference TRBV7-2 and TRBJ1-3, the CDR3 gives the full variable domain: GAGVSQSPSNKVTEKGKDVELRCDPISGHTALYWYRQSLGQGLEFLIYFQGNSAPDKSGLPSDRFSAERTGGSVSTLTIQRTQQEDSAVYLCASSLGTAGNTIYFGEGSWLTVV.

On this clone: A junction boundary mismatches the germline segment, possibly from a read error. CDR3 DNA sequence: TGTGCCAGCAGCCTGGACAATAAGCAGTTCTTC. Protein: CASSLDNKQFF. The gene calls are TRBV11-2 and TRBJ2-1; possible D gene TRBD1, 5 bases. Germline V gives CDR1 SGHAT, CDR2 FQNNGV. The length of the CDR3 is 11 residues.

The chain uses TRBV7-3 and TRBJ1-1, with TRBD1 matching 9 bases. The CDR3 extends over 13 amino acids. J was trimmed by 4 bases and V by 5 bases; bases with no gene match: 2. The germline gives CDR1 SGHTA, CDR2 FQGTGA. The CDR3 reads CASSPTGGTEAFF. The CDR3 coding sequence is TGTGCCAGCAGCCCGACAGGGGGCACTGAAGCTTTCTTT.

The chain joins TRBV5-1 to TRBJ1-5; D remains unclear. The CDR3 extends over 15 amino acids. With 2 bases removed from V and 0 bases from J, the gap between germline ends came to 9 bases. Per germline, CDR1 SGHRS and CDR2 YFSETQ. The DNA of the CDR3 is TGCGCCAGCAGCTTCATGGGTCATAGCAATCAGCCCCAGCATTTT. Protein product: CASSFMGHSNQPQHF.